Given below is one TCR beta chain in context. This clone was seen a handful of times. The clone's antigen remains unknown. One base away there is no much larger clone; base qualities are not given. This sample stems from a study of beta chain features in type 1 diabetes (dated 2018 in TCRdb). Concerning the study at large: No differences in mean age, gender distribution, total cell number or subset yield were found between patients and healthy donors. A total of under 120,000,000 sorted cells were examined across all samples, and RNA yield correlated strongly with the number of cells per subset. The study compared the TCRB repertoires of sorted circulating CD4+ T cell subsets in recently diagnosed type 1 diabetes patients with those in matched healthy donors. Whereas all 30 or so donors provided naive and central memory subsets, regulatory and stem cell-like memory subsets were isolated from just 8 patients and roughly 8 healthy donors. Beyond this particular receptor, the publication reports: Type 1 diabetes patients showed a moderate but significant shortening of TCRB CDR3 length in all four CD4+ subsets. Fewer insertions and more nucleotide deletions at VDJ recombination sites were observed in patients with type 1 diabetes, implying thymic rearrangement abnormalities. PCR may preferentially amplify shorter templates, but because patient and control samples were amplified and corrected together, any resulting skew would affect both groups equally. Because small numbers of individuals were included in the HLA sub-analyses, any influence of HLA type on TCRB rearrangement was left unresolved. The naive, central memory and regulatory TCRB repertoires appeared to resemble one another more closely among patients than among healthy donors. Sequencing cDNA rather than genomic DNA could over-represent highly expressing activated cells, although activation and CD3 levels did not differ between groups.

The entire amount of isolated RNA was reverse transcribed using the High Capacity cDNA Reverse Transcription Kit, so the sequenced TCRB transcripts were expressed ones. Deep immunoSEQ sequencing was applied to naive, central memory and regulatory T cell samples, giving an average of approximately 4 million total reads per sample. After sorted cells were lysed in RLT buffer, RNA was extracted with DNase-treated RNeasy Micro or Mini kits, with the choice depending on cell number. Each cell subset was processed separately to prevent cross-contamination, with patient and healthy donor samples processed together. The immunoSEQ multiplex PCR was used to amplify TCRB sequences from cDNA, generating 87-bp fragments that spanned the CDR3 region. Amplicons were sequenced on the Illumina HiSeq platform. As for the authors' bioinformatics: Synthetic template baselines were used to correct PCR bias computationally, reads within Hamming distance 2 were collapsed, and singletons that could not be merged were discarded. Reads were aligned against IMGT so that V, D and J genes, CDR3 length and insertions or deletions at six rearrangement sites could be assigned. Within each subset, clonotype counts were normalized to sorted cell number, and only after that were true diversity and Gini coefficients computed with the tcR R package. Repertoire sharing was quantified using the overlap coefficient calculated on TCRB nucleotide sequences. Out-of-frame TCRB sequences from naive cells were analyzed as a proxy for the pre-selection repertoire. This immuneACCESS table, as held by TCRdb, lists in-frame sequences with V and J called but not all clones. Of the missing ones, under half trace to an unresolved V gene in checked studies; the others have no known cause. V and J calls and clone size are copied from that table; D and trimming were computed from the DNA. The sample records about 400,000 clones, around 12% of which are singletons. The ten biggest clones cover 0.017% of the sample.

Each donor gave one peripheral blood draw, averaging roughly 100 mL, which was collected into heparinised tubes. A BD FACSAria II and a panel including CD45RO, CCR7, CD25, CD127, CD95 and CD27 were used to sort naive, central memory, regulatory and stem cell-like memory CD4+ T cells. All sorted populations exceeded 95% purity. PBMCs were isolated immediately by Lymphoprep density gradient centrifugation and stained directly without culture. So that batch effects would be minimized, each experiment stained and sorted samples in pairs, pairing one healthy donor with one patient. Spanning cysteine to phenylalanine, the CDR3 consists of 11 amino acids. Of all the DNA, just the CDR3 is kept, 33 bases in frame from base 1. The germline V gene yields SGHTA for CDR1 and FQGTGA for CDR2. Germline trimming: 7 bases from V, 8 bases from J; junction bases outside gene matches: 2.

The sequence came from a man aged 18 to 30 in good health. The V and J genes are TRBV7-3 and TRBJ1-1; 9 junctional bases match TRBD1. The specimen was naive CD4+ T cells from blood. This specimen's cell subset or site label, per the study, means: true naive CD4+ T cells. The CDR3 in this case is CASKGTGEAFF. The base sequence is TGTGCCAGCAAAGGGACAGGGGAAGCTTTCTTT.